This is a list of T cell receptor beta chains from one sample in a study of beta chain features in type 1 diabetes. The repertoire was sequenced with immunoSEQ multiplex PCR; TCRdb's copy has only in-frame clones and lacks some. Among 900,000 or so clones, around a sixth were seen once, and the ten largest hold 0.02% to 0.025%. Sequencing was performed on naive CD4+ T cells from blood. All receptors come from a woman in her late teens or twenties in good health. Both conserved end residues are part of each CDR3. The D gene is left open where the match is weak. Clone size is given for some rows only: seen once, a few or many times, or a class if the clone is expanded.

V gene: TRBV10-3; D gene: -; J gene: TRBJ2-1; clone size: few; CDR3 protein: CAISDRDGPNEQFF; CDR3 DNA: TGTGCCATCAGTGATCGGGACGGCCCAAATGAGCAGTTCTTC
V gene: TRBV4-3; D gene: -; J gene: TRBJ2-2; clone size: -; CDR3 protein: CASSQEPPGELFF; CDR3 DNA: TGCGCCAGCAGCCAAGAGCCCCCCGGGGAGCTGTTTTTT
V gene: TRBV2; D gene: -; J gene: TRBJ2-1; clone size: few; CDR3 protein: CASSVVSHEQFF; CDR3 DNA: TGTGCCAGCAGCGTGGTGTCCCATGAGCAGTTCTTC
V gene: TRBV5-6; D gene: -; J gene: TRBJ2-5; clone size: few; CDR3 protein: CASSLGQKETQYF; CDR3 DNA: TGTGCCAGCAGCTTGGGACAGAAAGAGACCCAGTACTTC
V gene: TRBV5-4; D gene: -; J gene: TRBJ1-4; clone size: -; CDR3 protein: CASSSSAGTSHEKLFF; CDR3 DNA: TGTGCCAGCAGTTCCTCGGCCGGGACATCCCATGAAAAACTGTTTTTT
V gene: TRBV2; D gene: -; J gene: TRBJ2-3; clone size: -; CDR3 protein: CASRPNTVGVTDTQYF; CDR3 DNA: TGTGCCAGCAGACCCAACACTGTCGGAGTCACAGATACGCAGTATTTT
V gene: TRBV21-1; D gene: -; J gene: TRBJ2-1; clone size: few; CDR3 protein: CASRWGGRLYNEQFF; CDR3 DNA: TGTGCCAGCCGCTGGGGGGGGCGTTTATACAATGAGCAGTTCTTC
V gene: TRBV9; D gene: -; J gene: TRBJ2-7; clone size: -; CDR3 protein: CASSVGAGGSWEQYF; CDR3 DNA: TGTGCCAGCAGCGTAGGGGCCGGAGGCTCTTGGGAGCAGTACTTC
V gene: TRBV27; D gene: -; J gene: TRBJ1-1; clone size: -; CDR3 protein: CASSKQGNTEAFF; CDR3 DNA: TGTGCCAGCAGTAAACAGGGGAACACTGAAGCTTTCTTT
V gene: TRBV4-3; D gene: -; J gene: TRBJ2-6; clone size: few; CDR3 protein: CASSQERRRAGANVLTF; CDR3 DNA: TGCGCCAGCAGCCAAGAAAGAAGAAGGGCTGGGGCCAACGTCCTGACTTTC
V gene: TRBV29-1; D gene: -; J gene: TRBJ1-1; clone size: -; CDR3 protein: CSVKTSIGTEAFF; CDR3 DNA: TGCAGCGTTAAAACATCAATTGGGACTGAAGCTTTCTTT
V gene: TRBV7-2; D gene: TRBD2; J gene: TRBJ2-3; clone size: -; CDR3 protein: CASSTGLAGYTDTQYF; CDR3 DNA: TGTGCCAGCAGCACGGGACTAGCGGGCTACACAGATACGCAGTATTTT
V gene: TRBV29-1; D gene: TRBD2; J gene: TRBJ2-7; clone size: few; CDR3 protein: CSAGGGRTSYEQYF; CDR3 DNA: TGCAGCGCTGGGGGCGGGAGGACCTCCTACGAGCAGTACTTC
V gene: TRBV6-6; D gene: TRBD2; J gene: TRBJ2-2; clone size: few; CDR3 protein: CASSPAGGHGGELFF; CDR3 DNA: TGTGCCAGCAGTCCAGCGGGAGGGCACGGCGGGGAGCTGTTTTTT
V gene: TRBV5-1; D gene: TRBD2; J gene: TRBJ2-7; clone size: few; CDR3 protein: CASSSGLGDEQYF; CDR3 DNA: TGCGCCAGCAGCTCGGGACTAGGGGACGAGCAGTACTTC
V gene: TRBV7-9; D gene: TRBD2; J gene: TRBJ2-2; clone size: few; CDR3 protein: CASSHLAGVNTGELFF; CDR3 DNA: TGTGCCAGCAGCCATCTAGCGGGAGTGAACACCGGGGAGCTGTTTTTT
V gene: TRBV20-1; D gene: TRBD1; J gene: TRBJ2-7; clone size: -; CDR3 protein: CSATPDRNQYF; CDR3 DNA: TGCAGTGCTACCCCGGACAGGAATCAGTACTTC
V gene: TRBV7-2; D gene: -; J gene: TRBJ2-7; clone size: few; CDR3 protein: CASSRSGKYEQYF; CDR3 DNA: TGTGCCAGCAGCCGTAGCGGAAAGTACGAGCAGTACTTC
V gene: TRBV11-2; D gene: -; J gene: TRBJ2-3; clone size: -; CDR3 protein: CASSYARSTQYF; CDR3 DNA: TGTGCCAGCAGCTACGCTAGGAGTACGCAGTATTTT
V gene: TRBV18; D gene: -; J gene: TRBJ2-3; clone size: -; CDR3 protein: CASSPTTGGDTQYF; CDR3 DNA: TGTGCCAGCTCACCGACTACCGGGGGCGATACGCAGTATTTT
V gene: TRBV18; D gene: -; J gene: TRBJ2-2; clone size: -; CDR3 protein: CASSPRQGRYTGELFF; CDR3 DNA: TGTGCCAGCTCACCACGCCAGGGTCGGTACACCGGGGAGCTGTTTTTT
V gene: TRBV10-3; D gene: -; J gene: TRBJ2-7; clone size: few; CDR3 protein: CATTGGSSYEQYF; CDR3 DNA: TGTGCCACCACCGGGGGTTCCTCCTACGAGCAGTACTTC
V gene: TRBV18; D gene: -; J gene: TRBJ2-7; clone size: few; CDR3 protein: CASSPLGGTYEQYF; CDR3 DNA: TGTGCCAGCTCACCCTTGGGGGGTACGTACGAGCAGTACTTC
V gene: TRBV18; D gene: -; J gene: TRBJ1-1; clone size: -; CDR3 protein: CASSPGRLNTEAFF; CDR3 DNA: TGTGCCAGCTCACCGGGACGGCTGAACACTGAAGCTTTCTTT
V gene: TRBV18; D gene: -; J gene: TRBJ2-7; clone size: -; CDR3 protein: CASSPYQTGETYEQYF; CDR3 DNA: TGTGCCAGCTCACCTTACCAGACAGGAGAGACCTACGAGCAGTACTTC
V gene: TRBV25-1; D gene: -; J gene: TRBJ2-1; clone size: few; CDR3 protein: CASSDIDRYNEQFF; CDR3 DNA: TGTGCCAGCAGTGATATCGACAGGTACAATGAGCAGTTCTTC
V gene: TRBV9; D gene: TRBD2; J gene: TRBJ2-1; clone size: -; CDR3 protein: CASSVDRGGTNYEQFF; CDR3 DNA: TGTGCCAGCAGCGTAGACCGGGGGGGTACAAACTATGAGCAGTTCTTC
V gene: TRBV28; D gene: TRBD1; J gene: TRBJ1-2; clone size: few; CDR3 protein: CASSSTGGNYGYTF; CDR3 DNA: TGTGCCAGCAGTTCGACAGGGGGGAACTATGGCTACACCTTC
V gene: TRBV11-2; D gene: -; J gene: TRBJ1-1; clone size: few; CDR3 protein: CASSLAGANTEAFF; CDR3 DNA: TGTGCCAGCAGCTTAGCAGGGGCGAACACTGAAGCTTTCTTT
V gene: TRBV2; D gene: TRBD2; J gene: TRBJ2-1; clone size: -; CDR3 protein: CASNKIAGPYNEQFF; CDR3 DNA: TGTGCCAGCAACAAAATAGCGGGTCCCTACAATGAGCAGTTCTTC
V gene: TRBV7-2; D gene: TRBD2; J gene: TRBJ2-7; clone size: -; CDR3 protein: CASSLSRLAGGGGYEQYF; CDR3 DNA: TGTGCCAGCAGCTTATCGAGACTAGCGGGAGGCGGAGGCTACGAGCAGTACTTC
V gene: TRBV5-1; D gene: -; J gene: TRBJ2-7; clone size: -; CDR3 protein: CASRTDWGEQYF; CDR3 DNA: TGCGCCAGCAGGACCGACTGGGGCGAGCAGTACTTC
V gene: TRBV6-6; D gene: TRBD1; J gene: TRBJ1-4; clone size: once; CDR3 protein: CASSYSGTGVEKLFF; CDR3 DNA: TGTGCCAGCAGTTACTCCGGGACAGGGGTTGAAAAACTGTTTTTT
V gene: TRBV18; D gene: TRBD1; J gene: TRBJ2-1; clone size: few; CDR3 protein: CASTRGQGAIEQFF; CDR3 DNA: TGTGCCAGCACAAGGGGACAGGGGGCCATTGAGCAGTTCTTC
V gene: TRBV4-2; D gene: -; J gene: TRBJ1-2; clone size: -; CDR3 protein: CASSQDGAGRKGYTF; CDR3 DNA: TGTGCCAGCAGCCAAGATGGGGCAGGGAGAAAAGGCTACACCTTC
V gene: TRBV7-2; D gene: TRBD2; J gene: TRBJ2-7; clone size: few; CDR3 protein: CASSSRGGGRPPYEQYF; CDR3 DNA: TGTGCCAGCAGCTCCCGGGGGGGCGGGAGACCCCCCTACGAGCAGTACTTC
V gene: TRBV7-3; D gene: -; J gene: TRBJ2-6; clone size: few; CDR3 protein: CASSLRPASSGANVLTF; CDR3 DNA: TGTGCCAGCAGCTTAAGGCCGGCCAGCTCTGGGGCCAACGTCCTGACTTTC
V gene: TRBV5-6; D gene: TRBD1; J gene: TRBJ2-4; clone size: few; CDR3 protein: CASSFKGQGQTQYF; CDR3 DNA: TGTGCCAGCAGCTTTAAGGGACAGGGGCAAACACAGTACTTC
V gene: TRBV6-6; D gene: -; J gene: TRBJ2-7; clone size: -; CDR3 protein: CASSYPSVREQYF; CDR3 DNA: TGTGCCAGCAGTTACCCTAGTGTGCGCGAGCAGTACTTC
V gene: TRBV5-6; D gene: -; J gene: TRBJ2-1; clone size: -; CDR3 protein: CASSLAFQGSSYNEQFF; CDR3 DNA: TGTGCCAGCAGCTTGGCCTTCCAGGGGTCGAGCTACAATGAGCAGTTCTTC
V gene: TRBV5-1; D gene: TRBD2; J gene: TRBJ2-1; clone size: few; CDR3 protein: CASSSGSSYNEQFF; CDR3 DNA: TGCGCCAGCAGTAGCGGGAGCTCCTACAATGAGCAGTTCTTC
V gene: TRBV29-1; D gene: TRBD2; J gene: TRBJ2-3; clone size: -; CDR3 protein: CSVASGLGTDTQYF; CDR3 DNA: TGCAGCGTCGCTAGCGGGTTAGGCACAGATACGCAGTATTTT
V gene: TRBV28; D gene: -; J gene: TRBJ1-2; clone size: few; CDR3 protein: CASSSGSANYGYTF; CDR3 DNA: TGTGCCAGCAGTTCTGGATCAGCTAACTATGGCTACACCTTC
V gene: TRBV28; D gene: TRBD2; J gene: TRBJ2-4; clone size: -; CDR3 protein: CASSKPVAGRKDIQYF; CDR3 DNA: TGTGCCAGCAGTAAACCCGTAGCGGGAAGGAAAGACATTCAGTACTTC
V gene: TRBV7-2; D gene: -; J gene: TRBJ2-7; clone size: -; CDR3 protein: CASSLFDGGPYGEQYF; CDR3 DNA: TGTGCCAGCAGCTTATTTGATGGGGGCCCTTACGGCGAGCAGTACTTC
V gene: TRBV11-2; D gene: -; J gene: TRBJ2-1; clone size: few; CDR3 protein: CASSLVPTLLSYNEQFF; CDR3 DNA: TGTGCCAGCAGCTTAGTCCCAACACTCCTCTCCTACAATGAGCAGTTCTTC
V gene: TRBV28; D gene: TRBD2; J gene: TRBJ2-5; clone size: -; CDR3 protein: CASSLFGTSGIKETQYF; CDR3 DNA: TGTGCCAGCAGTTTATTTGGGACTAGCGGGATTAAAGAGACCCAGTACTTC
V gene: TRBV5-1; D gene: -; J gene: TRBJ2-5; clone size: few; CDR3 protein: CASSPGDFREETQYF; CDR3 DNA: TGCGCCAGCAGTCCGGGGGACTTCAGGGAGGAGACCCAGTACTTC
V gene: TRBV29-1; D gene: TRBD2; J gene: TRBJ2-5; clone size: few; CDR3 protein: CSVDNGGGYQETQYF; CDR3 DNA: TGCAGCGTTGATAATGGGGGGGGGTACCAAGAGACCCAGTACTTC
V gene: TRBV14; D gene: TRBD1; J gene: TRBJ1-3; clone size: few; CDR3 protein: CASSRLSTGSRGNTIYF; CDR3 DNA: TGTGCCAGCAGCCGCCTATCGACAGGGTCGAGAGGAAACACCATATATTTT
V gene: TRBV6-5; D gene: TRBD2; J gene: TRBJ2-5; clone size: few; CDR3 protein: CASSYPTSGQETQYF; CDR3 DNA: TGTGCCAGCAGTTACCCGACTAGCGGCCAAGAGACCCAGTACTTC
V gene: TRBV5-6; D gene: -; J gene: TRBJ2-7; clone size: few; CDR3 protein: CASSDLLASATYEQYF; CDR3 DNA: TGTGCCAGCAGTGACCTGCTGGCTAGCGCGACCTACGAGCAGTACTTC
V gene: TRBV7-3; D gene: -; J gene: TRBJ2-6; clone size: -; CDR3 protein: CASSLFSGANVLTF; CDR3 DNA: TGTGCCAGCAGCTTATTCTCTGGGGCCAACGTCCTGACTTTC
V gene: TRBV4-3; D gene: -; J gene: TRBJ2-1; clone size: few; CDR3 protein: CASSQDYGGKYNEQFF; CDR3 DNA: TGCGCCAGCAGCCAAGATTACGGCGGGAAATACAATGAGCAGTTCTTC
V gene: TRBV5-1; D gene: -; J gene: TRBJ2-7; clone size: -; CDR3 protein: CASSLAWDTDYEQYF; CDR3 DNA: TGCGCCAGCAGCTTGGCCTGGGACACCGACTACGAGCAGTACTTC